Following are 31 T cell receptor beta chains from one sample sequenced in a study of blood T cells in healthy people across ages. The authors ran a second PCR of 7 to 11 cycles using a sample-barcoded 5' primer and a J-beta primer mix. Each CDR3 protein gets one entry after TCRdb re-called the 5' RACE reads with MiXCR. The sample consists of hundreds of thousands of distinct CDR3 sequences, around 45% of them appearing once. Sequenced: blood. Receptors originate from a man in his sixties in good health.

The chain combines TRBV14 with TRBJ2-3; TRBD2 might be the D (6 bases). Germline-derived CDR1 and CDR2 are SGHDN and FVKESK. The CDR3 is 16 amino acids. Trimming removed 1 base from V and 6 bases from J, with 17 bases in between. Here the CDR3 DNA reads TGTGCCAGCAGCCAAGCAGTCGGGACTCTCTGGGATACGCAGTATTTT. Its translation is CASSQAVGTLWDTQYF. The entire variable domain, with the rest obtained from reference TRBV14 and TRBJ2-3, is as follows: EAGVTQFPSHSVIEKGQTVTLRCDPISGHDNLYWYRRVMGKEIKFLLHFVKESKQDESGMPNNRFLAERTGGTYSTLKVQPAELEDSGVYFCASSQAVGTLWDTQYFGPGTRLTVL.

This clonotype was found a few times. CDR3 amino acids: CASSFQGGGQETQYF. Here the CDR3 DNA reads TGTGCCAGCAGCTTTCAGGGAGGGGGCCAAGAGACCCAGTACTTC. The chain recombines TRBV11-2 with TRBJ2-5; weak D call: TRBD2 (7 bases). CDR3 size: 15 residues. In germline, CDR1 is SGHAT, CDR2 FQNNGV. Trimming removed 3 bases from V and 1 base from J, with 12 bases in between.

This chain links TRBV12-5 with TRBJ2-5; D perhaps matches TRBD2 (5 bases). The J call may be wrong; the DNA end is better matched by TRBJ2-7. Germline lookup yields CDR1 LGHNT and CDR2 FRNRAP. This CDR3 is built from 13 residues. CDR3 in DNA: TGTGCTAGTGGTTGGGATACTAGTCTCGAGCAGTACTTC. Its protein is CASGWDTSLEQYF.

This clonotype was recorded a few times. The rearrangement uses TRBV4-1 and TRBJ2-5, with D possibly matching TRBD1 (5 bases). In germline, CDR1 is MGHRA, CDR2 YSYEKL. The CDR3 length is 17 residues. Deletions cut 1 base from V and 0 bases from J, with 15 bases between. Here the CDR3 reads CASSQGLTEMYQETQYF. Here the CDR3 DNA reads TGCGCCAGCAGCCAAGGCTTGACAGAGATGTACCAAGAGACCCAGTACTTC.

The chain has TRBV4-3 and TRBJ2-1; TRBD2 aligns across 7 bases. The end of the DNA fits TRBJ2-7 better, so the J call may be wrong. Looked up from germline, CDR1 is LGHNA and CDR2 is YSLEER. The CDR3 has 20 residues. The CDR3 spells CASSQDAPSGGGRTYNEQYF. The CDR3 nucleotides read TGCGCCAGCAGCCAAGATGCCCCTTCTGGTGGCGGGAGAACCTACAATGAGCAGTACTTC.

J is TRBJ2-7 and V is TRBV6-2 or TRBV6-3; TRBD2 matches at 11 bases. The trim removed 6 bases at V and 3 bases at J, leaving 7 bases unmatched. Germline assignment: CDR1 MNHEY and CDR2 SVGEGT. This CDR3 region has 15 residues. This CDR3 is CASSPRGLADYEQYF. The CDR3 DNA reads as TGTGCCAGCAGCCCCCGGGGACTAGCGGACTACGAGCAGTACTTC.

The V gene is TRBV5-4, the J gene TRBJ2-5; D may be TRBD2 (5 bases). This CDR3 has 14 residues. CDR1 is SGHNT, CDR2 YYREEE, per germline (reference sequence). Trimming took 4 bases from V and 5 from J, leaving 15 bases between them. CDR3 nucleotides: TGTGCCAGCAGCCCTATGGAGGTTTTTGAGACCCAGTACTTC. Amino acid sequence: CASSPMEVFETQYF.

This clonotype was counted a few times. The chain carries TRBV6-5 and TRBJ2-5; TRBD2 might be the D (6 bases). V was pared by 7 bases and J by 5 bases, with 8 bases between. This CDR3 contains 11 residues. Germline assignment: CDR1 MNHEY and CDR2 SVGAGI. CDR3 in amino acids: CASNGGETQYF. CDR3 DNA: TGTGCCAGCAATGGGGGGGAGACCCAGTACTTC.

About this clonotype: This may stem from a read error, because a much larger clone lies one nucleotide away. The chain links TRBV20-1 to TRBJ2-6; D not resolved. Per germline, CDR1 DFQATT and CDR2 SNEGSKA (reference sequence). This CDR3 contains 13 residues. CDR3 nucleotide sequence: TGCAGTGCTGGAGATGACGGGGCCAACGTCCTGACTTTC. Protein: CSAGDDGANVLTF.

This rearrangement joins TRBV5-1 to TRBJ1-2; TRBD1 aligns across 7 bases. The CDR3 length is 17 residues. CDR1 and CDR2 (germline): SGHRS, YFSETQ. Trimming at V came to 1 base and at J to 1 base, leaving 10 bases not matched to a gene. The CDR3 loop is CASSLRTGAWNNYGYTF. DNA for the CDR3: TGCGCCAGCAGCTTGAGAACAGGGGCTTGGAATAACTATGGCTACACCTTC.

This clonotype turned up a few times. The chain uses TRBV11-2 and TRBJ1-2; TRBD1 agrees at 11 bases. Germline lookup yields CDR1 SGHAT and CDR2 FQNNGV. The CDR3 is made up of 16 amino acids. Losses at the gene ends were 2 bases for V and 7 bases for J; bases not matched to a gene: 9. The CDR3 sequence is CASSLKDRGQVCGYTF. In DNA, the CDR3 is TGTGCCAGCAGCTTAAAGGACAGGGGGCAGGTGTGTGGCTACACCTTC.

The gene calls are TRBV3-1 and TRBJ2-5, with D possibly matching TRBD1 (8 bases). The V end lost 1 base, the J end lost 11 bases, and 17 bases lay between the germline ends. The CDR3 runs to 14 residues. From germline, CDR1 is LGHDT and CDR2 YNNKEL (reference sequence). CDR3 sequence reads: CASSQGTGSREQYF. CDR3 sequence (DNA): TGTGCCAGCAGCCAAGGGACAGGGTCGCGGGAGCAGTACTTC.

CDR3 amino acids: CASNLDSGGPLYNEQFF. The CDR3 nucleotides are TGTGCCAGCAACCTGGATAGCGGGGGACCTTTATACAATGAGCAGTTCTTC. The rearrangement joins TRBV6-2 or TRBV6-3 to TRBJ2-1; 9 nucleotides agree with TRBD2. Per the germline V gene, CDR1 is MNHEY and CDR2 is SVGEGT. V dropped 7 bases and J dropped 4; count of bases not matched to a gene: 14. This CDR3 is 17 amino acids long.

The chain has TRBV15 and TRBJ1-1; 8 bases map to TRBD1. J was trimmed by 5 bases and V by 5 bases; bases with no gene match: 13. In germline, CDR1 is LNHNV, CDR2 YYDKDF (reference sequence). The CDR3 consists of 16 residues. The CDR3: CATSSPGQGIGTEAFF. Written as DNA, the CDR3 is TGTGCCACCAGCTCGCCCGGACAGGGAATTGGTACTGAAGCTTTCTTT.

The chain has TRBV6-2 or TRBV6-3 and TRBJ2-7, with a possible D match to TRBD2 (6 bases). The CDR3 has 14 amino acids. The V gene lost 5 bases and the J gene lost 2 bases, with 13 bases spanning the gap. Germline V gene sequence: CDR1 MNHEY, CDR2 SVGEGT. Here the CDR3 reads CASSRTGSPYEQYF. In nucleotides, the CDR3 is TGTGCCAGCAGTCGAACCGGGAGTCCCTACGAGCAGTACTTC.

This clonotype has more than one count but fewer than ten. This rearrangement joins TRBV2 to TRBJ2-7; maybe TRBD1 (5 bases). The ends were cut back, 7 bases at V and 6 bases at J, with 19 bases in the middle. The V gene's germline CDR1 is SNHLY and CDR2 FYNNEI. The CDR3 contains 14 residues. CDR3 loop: CASTRDRSYGEQYF. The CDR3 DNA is TGTGCCAGCACTCGAGACAGATCCTACGGCGAGCAGTACTTC.

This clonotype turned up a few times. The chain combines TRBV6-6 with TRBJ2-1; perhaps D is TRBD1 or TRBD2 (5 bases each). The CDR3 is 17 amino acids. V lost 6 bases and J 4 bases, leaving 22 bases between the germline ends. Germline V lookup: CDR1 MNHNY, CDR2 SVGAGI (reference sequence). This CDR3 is CASSSPAGTAYYNEQFF. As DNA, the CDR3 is TGTGCCAGCAGCAGCCCAGCCGGGACGGCCTATTACAATGAGCAGTTCTTC.

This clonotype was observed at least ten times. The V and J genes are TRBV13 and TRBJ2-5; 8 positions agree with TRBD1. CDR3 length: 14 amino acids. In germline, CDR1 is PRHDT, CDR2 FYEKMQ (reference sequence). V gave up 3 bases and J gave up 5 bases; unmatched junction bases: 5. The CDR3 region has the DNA TGTGCCAGCAGCTTCGGACAGGGCGGGGAGACCCAGTACTTC. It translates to CASSFGQGGETQYF. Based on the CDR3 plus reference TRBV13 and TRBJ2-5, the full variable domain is AAGVIQSPRHLIKEKRETATLKCYPIPRHDTVYWYQQGPGQDPQFLISFYEKMQSDKGSIPDRFSAQQFSDYHSELNMSSLELGDSALYFCASSFGQGGETQYFGPGTRLLVL.

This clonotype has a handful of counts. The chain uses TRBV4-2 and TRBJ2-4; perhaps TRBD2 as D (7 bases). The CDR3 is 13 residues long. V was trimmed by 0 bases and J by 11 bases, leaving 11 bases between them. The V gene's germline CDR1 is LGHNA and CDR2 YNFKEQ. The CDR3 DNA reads TGTGCCAGCAGCCAAGATCGGCGGGGGCTTCAGTACTTC. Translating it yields CASSQDRRGLQYF.

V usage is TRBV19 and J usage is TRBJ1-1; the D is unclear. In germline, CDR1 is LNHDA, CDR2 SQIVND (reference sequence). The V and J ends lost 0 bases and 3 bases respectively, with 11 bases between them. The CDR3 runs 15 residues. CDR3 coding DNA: TGTGCCAGTAGTATAGATCGTGACTTTTACACTGAAGCTTTCTTT. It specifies CASSIDRDFYTEAFF.

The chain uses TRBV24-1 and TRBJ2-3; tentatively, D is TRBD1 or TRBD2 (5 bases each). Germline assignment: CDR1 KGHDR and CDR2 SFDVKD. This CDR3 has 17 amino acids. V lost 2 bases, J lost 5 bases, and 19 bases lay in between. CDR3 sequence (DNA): TGTGCCACCAGTGATTCGGTCGGGGCAGCCCAGGGAGATACGCAGTATTTT. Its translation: CATSDSVGAAQGDTQYF.

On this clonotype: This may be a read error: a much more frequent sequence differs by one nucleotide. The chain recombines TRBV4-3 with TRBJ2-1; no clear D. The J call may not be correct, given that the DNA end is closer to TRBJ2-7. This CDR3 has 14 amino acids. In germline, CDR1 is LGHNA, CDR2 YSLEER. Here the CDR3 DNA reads TGCGCCAGCAGCCAAGATAGTCGCGACAATGAGCAGTACTTC. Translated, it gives CASSQDSRDNEQYF.

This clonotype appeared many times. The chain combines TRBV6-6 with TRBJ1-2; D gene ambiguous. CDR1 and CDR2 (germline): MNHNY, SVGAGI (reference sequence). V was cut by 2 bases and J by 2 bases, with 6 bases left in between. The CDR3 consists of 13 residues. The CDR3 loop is CASSYTENYGYTF. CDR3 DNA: TGTGCCAGCAGTTACACGGAAAACTATGGCTACACCTTC.

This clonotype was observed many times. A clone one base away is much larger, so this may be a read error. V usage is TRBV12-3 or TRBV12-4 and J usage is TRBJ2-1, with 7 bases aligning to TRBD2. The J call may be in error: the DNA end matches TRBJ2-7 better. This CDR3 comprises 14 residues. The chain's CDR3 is CASRRTSSYNEQYF. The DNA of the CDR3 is TGTGCCAGCAGACGGACTAGTTCCTACAATGAGCAGTACTTC.

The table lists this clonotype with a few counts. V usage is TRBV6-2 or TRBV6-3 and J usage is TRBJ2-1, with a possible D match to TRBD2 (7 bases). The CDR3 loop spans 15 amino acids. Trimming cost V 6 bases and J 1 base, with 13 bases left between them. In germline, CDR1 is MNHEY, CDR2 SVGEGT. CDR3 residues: CASRPGGKSYNEQFF. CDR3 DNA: TGTGCCAGCAGGCCGGGGGGCAAATCCTACAATGAGCAGTTCTTC.

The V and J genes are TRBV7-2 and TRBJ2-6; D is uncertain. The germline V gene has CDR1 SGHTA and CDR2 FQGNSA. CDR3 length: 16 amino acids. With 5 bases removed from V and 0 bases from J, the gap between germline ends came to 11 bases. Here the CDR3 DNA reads TGTGCCAGCAGCCCTTACACAATCTCTGGGGCCAACGTCCTGACTTTC. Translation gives CASSPYTISGANVLTF. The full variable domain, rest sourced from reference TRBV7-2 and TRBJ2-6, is GAGVSQSPSNKVTEKGKDVELRCDPISGHTALYWYRQSLGQGLEFLIYFQGNSAPDKSGLPSDRFSAERTGGSVSTLTIQRTQQEDSAVYLCASSPYTISGANVLTFGAGSRLTVL.

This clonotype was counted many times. The CDR3 is CASSLAGGNSPLHF. CDR3 DNA sequence: TGTGCCAGCAGTTTAGCAGGGGGTAATTCACCCCTCCACTTT. The chain has TRBV12-3 or TRBV12-4 and TRBJ1-6; a possible D gene is TRBD1 (6 bases). The CDR3 contains 14 residues. V was trimmed by 0 bases and J by 6 bases, leaving 6 bases between them.

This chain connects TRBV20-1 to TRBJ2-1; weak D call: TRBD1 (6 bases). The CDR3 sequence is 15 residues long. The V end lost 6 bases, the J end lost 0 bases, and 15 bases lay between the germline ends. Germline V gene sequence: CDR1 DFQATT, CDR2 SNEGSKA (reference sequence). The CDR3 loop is CSASGTRSSYNEQFF. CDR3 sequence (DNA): TGCAGTGCGTCCGGGACAAGGAGCTCCTACAATGAGCAGTTCTTC.

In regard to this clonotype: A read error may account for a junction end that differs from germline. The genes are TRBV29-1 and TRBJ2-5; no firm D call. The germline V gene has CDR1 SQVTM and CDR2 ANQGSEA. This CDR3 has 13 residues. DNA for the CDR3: TGCAGCGTCGAAGACACGACCCAAGAGACCCAGTACTTC. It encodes CSVEDTTQETQYF.

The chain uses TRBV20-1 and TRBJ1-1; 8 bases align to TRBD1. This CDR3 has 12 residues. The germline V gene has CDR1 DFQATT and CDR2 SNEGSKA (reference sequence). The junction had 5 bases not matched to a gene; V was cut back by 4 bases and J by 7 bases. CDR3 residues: CSAMRQGNEAFF. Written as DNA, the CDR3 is TGCAGTGCTATGCGACAGGGGAATGAAGCTTTCTTT.

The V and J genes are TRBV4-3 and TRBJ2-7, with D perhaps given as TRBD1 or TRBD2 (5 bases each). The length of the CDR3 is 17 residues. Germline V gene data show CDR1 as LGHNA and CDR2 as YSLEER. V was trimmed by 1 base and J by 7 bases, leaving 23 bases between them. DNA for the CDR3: TGCGCCAGCAGCCAAGCATTCCGGGACCAAGGTCCCAATGAGCAGTACTTC. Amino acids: CASSQAFRDQGPNEQYF.